The 11 T cell receptor beta chains given below trace back to one sample, sequenced in a study of shared clonotypes between healthy human individuals. The repertoire was sequenced with immunoSEQ multiplex PCR; TCRdb's copy has only in-frame clones and lacks some. Of 900,000 to 1,200,000 clones listed, 78% were seen once; the top ten hold 0.55% to 0.7%. The sequenced sample was memory CD4+ T cells from PBMCs. Subset of the sample: CD45RA-negative fraction. The source is a man aged 18 to 35 in good health. Some clones in this sample may be carry-over from other donors' samples.

The chain is built from TRBV18 and TRBJ1-3, with D hard to call. Germline V lookup: CDR1 KGHSH, CDR2 LQKENI. The V and J ends lost 10 bases and 2 bases respectively, with 18 bases between them. This CDR3 has 15 residues. CDR3 loop: CATSGQEGPGNTIYF. The DNA for the CDR3 is TGTGCCACCTCGGGCCAGGAAGGCCCTGGAAACACCATATATTTT.

This clone was recorded a few times. The rearrangement joins TRBV2 to TRBJ1-1, with TRBD1 matching 7 bases. The germline CDR1 and CDR2 sequences are SNHLY and FYNNEI. Losses at the gene ends were 4 bases for V and 0 bases for J; bases not matched to a gene: 2. The CDR3 extends over 14 amino acids. The CDR3 is CASSGTGVNTEAFF. CDR3 DNA sequence: TGTGCCAGCAGTGGCACAGGGGTGAACACTGAAGCTTTCTTT.

This clone was recorded at least ten times. V usage is TRBV28 and J usage is TRBJ2-7; 8 nucleotides align to TRBD2. The V and J ends lost 10 bases and 4 bases, in that order; junction bases with no gene match: 9. The germline gives CDR1 MDHEN, CDR2 SYDVKM. The CDR3 consists of 13 residues. CDR3 nucleotides: TGTGCCACCCTAACGTCTAGCGGGTACGAGCAGTACTTC. Amino acid sequence: CATLTSSGYEQYF.

V usage is TRBV5-1 and J usage is TRBJ2-1, with 9 bases identical to TRBD2. CDR3 size: 16 residues. Trimming took 4 bases from V and 0 from J; bases not matched to a gene: 5. Germline V gives CDR1 SGHRS, CDR2 YFSETQ. CDR3 amino acids: CASSAASGISYNEQFF. CDR3 bases: TGCGCCAGCAGCGCAGCTAGCGGGATCTCCTACAATGAGCAGTTCTTC.

This clone is a singleton in its sample. At one end the junction does not follow the germline gene, possibly because of a read error. The chain has TRBV5-4 and TRBJ1-4, with unresolved D. This CDR3 is built from 16 residues. Germline-derived CDR1 and CDR2 are SGHNT and YYREEE (reference sequence). The CDR3 loop reads CASSNTAGVGDEKLFF. The CDR3 DNA is TGCGCCAGCAGCAACACAGCCGGTGTAGGCGATGAAAAACTGTTTTTT.

V usage is TRBV28 and J usage is TRBJ1-5; D is possibly TRBD1 (5 bases). Germline-derived CDR1 and CDR2 are MDHEN and SYDVKM. This CDR3 spans 19 amino acids. V was trimmed by 3 bases and J by 0 bases, leaving 21 bases between them. The CDR3 region is CASSFGLPRTFGSNQPQHF. The CDR3 bases are TGTGCCAGCAGTTTCGGCCTCCCTCGGACATTTGGTAGCAATCAGCCCCAGCATTTT.

This sequence joins TRBV5-1 and TRBJ1-4, with a possible D match to TRBD1 (5 bases). The germline gives CDR1 SGHRS, CDR2 YFSETQ. Deletions cut 4 bases from V and 8 bases from J, with 15 bases between. CDR3 length equals 14 residues. DNA of the CDR3: TGCGCCAGCAGCCCCGGGACTCATACCGAAAAACTGTTTTTT. It translates to CASSPGTHTEKLFF.

This clone was seen once. Distinct nucleotide sequences in the sample also encode this CDR3. V and J are TRBV7-2 and TRBJ1-4, with D unclear. The V and J ends lost 1 base and 7 bases respectively, with 4 bases between them. The germline gives CDR1 SGHTA, CDR2 FQGNSA. The CDR3 length is 12 residues. CDR3 coding DNA: TGTGCCAGCAGCTTAGTCGGTGAAAAACTGTTTTTT. Translated, it gives CASSLVGEKLFF.

This chain uses TRBV19 with TRBJ2-1; 7 bases agree with TRBD2. Trimming took 6 bases from V and 6 from J; bases not matched to a gene: 11. Germline loops: CDR1 LNHDA, CDR2 SQIVND (reference sequence). This CDR3 is built from 15 residues. As DNA, the CDR3 is TGTGCCAGTAGAACTGGGCGGGAGTACGGCAATGAGCAGTTCTTC. It specifies CASRTGREYGNEQFF.

In regard to this clone: The sample carries other DNA sequences with the same CDR3. The rearrangement links TRBV28 to TRBJ2-5; tentative D call: TRBD2 (5 bases). The CDR3 has 11 amino acids. Germline V CDR1 and CDR2: MDHEN, SYDVKM. V lost 6 bases and J 5 bases, leaving 7 bases between the germline ends. The CDR3 sequence: CASSRGETQYF. The CDR3 DNA sequence: TGTGCCAGCAGCCGCGGGGAGACCCAGTACTTC. The variable domain in full, completed from reference TRBV28 and TRBJ2-5, reads DVKVTQSSRYLVKRTGEKVFLECVQDMDHENMFWYRQDPGLGLRLIYFSYDVKMKEKGDIPEGYSVSREKKERFSLILESASTNQTSMYLCASSRGETQYFGPGTRLLVL.

The chain joins TRBV28 to TRBJ2-5, with D perhaps matching TRBD1 (5 bases). CDR1 and CDR2 from the germline V gene are MDHEN and SYDVKM. The CDR3 has 14 residues. V was clipped by 3 bases and J by 4 bases, with 12 bases between them. DNA of the CDR3: TGTGCCAGCAGTTTGCAGGGAATGGGAGAGACCCAGTACTTC. Translating gives CASSLQGMGETQYF.